This TCR beta chain was identified during a study of blood T cell repertoires in COVID-19. Study as a whole: Samples came from the United States, Italy and Spain, spanning acute and convalescent COVID-19. In each case, the material was cDNA or gDNA derived from T cells, B-cell-depleted T cells, or PBMCs.

This clone has just a few counts. Authors' processing steps: Researchers report that nucleated cell counts were estimated from reference gene primer amplification. TCRdb's copy holds only in-frame clones and misses some; the assay was immunoSEQ multiplex PCR. D and trimming were read from the DNA, whereas the V and J calls and clone size are those reported in that table. The sample includes 150,000 to 200,000 clones, about 81% seen only once; the top ten take roughly a tenth. This TCR was recovered from a human donor in a cohort sampled during active COVID-19. What was sequenced was peripheral blood.

The CDR3 DNA follows: TGTGCCAGTGGCTTGACAGGGTCGAAAGCTTTCTTT. The encoded protein is CASGLTGSKAFF. V gene TRBV19 combines with J gene TRBJ1-1, with 7 positions matching TRBD1. CDR1 is LNHDA, CDR2 SQIVND, per germline (reference sequence). The CDR3 is made up of 12 amino acids. Losses at the gene ends were 8 bases for V and 9 bases for J; bases not matched to a gene: 9.